This T cell receptor beta chain was sequenced in a study of blood T cell repertoires in COVID-19. As for the study in general: In each case, the material was cDNA or gDNA derived from T cells, B-cell-depleted T cells, or PBMCs.

Patients from Seattle were sampled longitudinally, starting during active infection. In the study's own analysis: How many nucleated cells were present was estimated from reference gene primer amplification. Using immunoSEQ multiplex PCR, the repertoire was profiled, and TCRdb retains in-frame clones only, with some absent. D and trimming were read from the DNA, whereas the V and J calls and clone size are those reported in that table. The sample has under 250,000 clones, 85% to 90% seen once. Sequencing was done on a sample of peripheral blood. The clonotype originates from a man younger than 40 with COVID-19, enrolled during active disease.

The CDR3 reads CASSLGNSGYGYTF. The CDR3 nucleotides read TGTGCCAGCAGCTTGGGAAACTCGGGTTATGGCTACACCTTC. The chain uses TRBV5-4 and TRBJ1-2; D is undetermined. Trimming left V 0 bases short and J 5 bases short, with 11 bases between. From germline, CDR1 is SGHNT and CDR2 YYREEE (reference sequence). The CDR3 loop spans 14 amino acids. Combining the CDR3 with reference TRBV5-4 and TRBJ1-2 gives the whole variable domain ETGVTQSPTHLIKTRGQQVTLRCSSQSGHNTVSWYQQALGQGPQFIFQYYREEENGRGNFPPRFSGLQFPNYSSELNVNALELDDSALYLCASSLGNSGYGYTFGSGTRLTVV.